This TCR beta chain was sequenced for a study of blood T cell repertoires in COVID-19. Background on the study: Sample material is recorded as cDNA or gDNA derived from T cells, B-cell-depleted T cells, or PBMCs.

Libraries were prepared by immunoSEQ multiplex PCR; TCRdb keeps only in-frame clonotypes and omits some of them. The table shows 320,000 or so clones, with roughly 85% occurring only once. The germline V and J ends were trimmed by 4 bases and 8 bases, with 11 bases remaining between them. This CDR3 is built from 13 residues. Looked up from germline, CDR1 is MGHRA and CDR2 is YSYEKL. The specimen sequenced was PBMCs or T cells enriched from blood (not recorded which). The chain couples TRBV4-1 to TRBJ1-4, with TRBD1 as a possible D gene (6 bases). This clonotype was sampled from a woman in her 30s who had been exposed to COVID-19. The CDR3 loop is CASSREQGEKLFF. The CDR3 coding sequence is TGCGCCAGCAGCCGAGAACAGGGAGAAAAACTGTTTTTT.